This TCR beta chain was sequenced during a study of early T cells in non-severe SARS-CoV-2 infection. The overall study: Chains were not paired, and sequencing was done on bulk RNA from unsorted whole blood.

Attached unique molecular identifiers marked individual cDNA molecules. Using its own MiXCR run on the 5' RACE reads, TCRdb lists one record per CDR3 protein. Seen here are more than 90,000 distinct CDR3 sequences, about 11% observed once, and the top ten hold approximately 5.3%. Trimming removed 6 bases from V and 3 bases from J; junction bases left unmatched: 6. CDR3 length: 15 residues. Input material: whole blood. The chain uses TRBV12-3 or TRBV12-4 and TRBJ2-3; TRBD2 aligns across 10 bases. The sequence was collected from an adult who was a healthcare worker with PCR-confirmed SARS-CoV-2 infection or an uninfected control (not recorded which). The CDR3 region is CASSPGTSVTDTQYF. Here the CDR3 DNA reads TGTGCCAGCAGCCCCGGGACTAGCGTAACAGATACGCAGTATTTT.